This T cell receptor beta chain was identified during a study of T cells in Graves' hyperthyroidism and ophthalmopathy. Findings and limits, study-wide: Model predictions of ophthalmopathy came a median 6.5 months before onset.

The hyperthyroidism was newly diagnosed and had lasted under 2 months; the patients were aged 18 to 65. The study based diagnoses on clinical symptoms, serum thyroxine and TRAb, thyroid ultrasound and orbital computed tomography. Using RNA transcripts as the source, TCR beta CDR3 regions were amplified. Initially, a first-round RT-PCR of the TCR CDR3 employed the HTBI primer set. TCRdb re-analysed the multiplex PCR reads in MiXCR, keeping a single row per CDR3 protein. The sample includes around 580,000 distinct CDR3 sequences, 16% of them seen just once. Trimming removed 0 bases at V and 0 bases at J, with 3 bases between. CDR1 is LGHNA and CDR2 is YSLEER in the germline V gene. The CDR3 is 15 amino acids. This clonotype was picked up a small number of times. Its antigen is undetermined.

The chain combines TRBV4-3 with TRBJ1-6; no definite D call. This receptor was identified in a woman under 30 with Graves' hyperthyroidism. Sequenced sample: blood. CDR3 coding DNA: TGCGCCAGCAGCCAAGATCGCTCCTATAATTCACCCCTCCACTTT. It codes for CASSQDRSYNSPLHF.